This T cell receptor beta chain was recovered during a study of control samples from healthy donors and cancer patients. Data came from immunoSEQ multiplex PCR; TCRdb stores just in-frame clones and leaves some out. The sample has about 230,000 clones; approximately 80% are singletons. Germline loops: CDR1 LNHDA, CDR2 SQIVND (reference sequence). The CDR3 sequence is 11 residues long. Deletions cut 5 bases from V and 7 bases from J, with 3 bases between. The clonotype was recovered from a woman aged 60-75 years with lung cancer. The V and J genes are TRBV19 and TRBJ1-6; D is uncertain. The sequenced material came from PBMCs. The chain's CDR3 is CASSENSPLHF. In DNA, the CDR3 is TGTGCCAGTAGTGAGAATTCACCCCTCCACTTT.